The 14 T cell receptor beta chains below were found in one sample sequenced in a study of CD4+ T cells in melanoma. TCRdb's table, derived via immunoSEQ multiplex PCR, lists solely in-frame clones and lacks some. The top ten clones hold roughly 1.4% of a sample with about 140,000 clones, around 90% of them seen once. The receptor source for this set is a human donor with melanoma.

The V and J genes are TRBV5-1 and TRBJ2-5, with 9 bases aligning to TRBD2. Trimming took 2 bases from V and 4 from J; bases not matched to a gene: 3. CDR3 length equals 14 residues. CDR1 is SGHRS, CDR2 YFSETQ, per germline. The CDR3 DNA is TGCGCCAGCAGCTTAGGACTAGCGTCAGAGACCCAGTACTTC. It encodes CASSLGLASETQYF.

CDR3 residues: CASSLRGITDTQYF. The CDR3 DNA follows: TGTGCCAGCAGCTTGCGAGGGATCACAGATACGCAGTATTTT. The rearrangement uses TRBV5-6 and TRBJ2-3; possible D gene TRBD2, 5 bases. Deletions cut 1 base from V and 2 bases from J, with 8 bases between. Germline-derived CDR1 and CDR2 are SGHDT and YYEEEE. The CDR3 length is 14 residues.

The CDR3 DNA is TGCGCCAGCAGCTCGGAAGCGGTAGGGGGAGAGACCCAGTACTTC. The encoded protein is CASSSEAVGGETQYF. The chain links TRBV5-1 to TRBJ2-5; D may be TRBD1 (6 bases). Germline CDR1 SGHRS, CDR2 YFSETQ. Trimming shortened V by 3 bases and J by 4 bases, and 16 bases separated the two germline ends. The CDR3 loop spans 15 amino acids.

The chain has TRBV28 and TRBJ1-2; D not certain. The length of the CDR3 is 11 residues. Per germline, CDR1 MDHEN and CDR2 SYDVKM. The germline V and J ends were trimmed by 2 bases and 5 bases, with 3 bases remaining between them. This CDR3 reads CASSLMYGYTF. The DNA for the CDR3 is TGTGCCAGCAGTTTAATGTATGGCTACACCTTC.

The CDR3 region is CASSLYLNEKLFF. The CDR3 bases are TGTGCCAGCAGCTTATATCTTAATGAAAAACTGTTTTTT. J is TRBJ1-4 and V is TRBV7-9; D is undetermined. The CDR3 has 13 amino acids. Germline V gives CDR1 SEHNR, CDR2 FQNEAQ (reference sequence). Trimming removed 2 bases from V and 4 bases from J, with 5 bases in between. Supplemented by reference TRBV7-9 and TRBJ1-4, the full variable domain reads DTGVSQNPRHKITKRGQNVTFRCDPISEHNRLYWYRQTLGQGPEFLTYFQNEAQLEKSRLLSDRFSAERPKGSFSTLEIQRTEQGDSAMYLCASSLYLNEKLFFGSGTQLSVL.

This clone was seen once. The chain combines TRBV6-6 with TRBJ2-3; 10 nucleotides align to TRBD2. V shed 9 bases, J shed 0 bases, and the junction held 3 bases outside the gene matches. Per germline, CDR1 MNHNY and CDR2 SVGAGI (reference sequence). CDR3 length: 14 amino acids. CDR3 sequence: CASETSGSTDTQYF. CDR3 DNA sequence: TGTGCCAGTGAGACTAGCGGGAGCACAGATACGCAGTATTTT.

This sequence joins TRBV7-2 and TRBJ1-5; D remains ambiguous. Germline CDR1 and CDR2: SGHTA and FQGNSA. The germline V and J ends were trimmed by 1 base and 2 bases, with 9 bases remaining between them. The CDR3 spans 15 residues. The CDR3 protein is CASSLVPVGNQPQHF. In nucleotides, the CDR3 is TGTGCCAGCAGCTTAGTCCCGGTCGGCAATCAGCCCCAGCATTTT. The full variable domain, rest sourced from reference TRBV7-2 and TRBJ1-5, is GAGVSQSPSNKVTEKGKDVELRCDPISGHTALYWYRQSLGQGLEFLIYFQGNSAPDKSGLPSDRFSAERTGGSVSTLTIQRTQQEDSAVYLCASSLVPVGNQPQHFGDGTRLSIL.

The chain's CDR3 is CASSVQTDTQYF. In DNA form, the CDR3 reads TGTGCCAGCAGTGTACAGACAGATACGCAGTATTTT. The chain combines TRBV2 with TRBJ2-3; no clear D. This CDR3 contains 12 residues. Trimming took off 4 bases at V and 3 bases at J, with 5 bases between the two ends. Germline V lookup: CDR1 SNHLY, CDR2 FYNNEI.

The chain carries TRBV7-3 and TRBJ2-5; unclear D gene. This CDR3 is built from 13 residues. Germline V CDR1 and CDR2: SGHTA, FQGTGA. The V gene lost 3 bases and the J gene lost 1 base, with 6 bases spanning the gap. This CDR3 reads CASSFGSQETQYF. CDR3 nucleotide sequence: TGTGCCAGCAGCTTCGGGTCCCAAGAGACCCAGTACTTC.

The genes are TRBV2 and TRBJ1-5, with TRBD1 identical over 7 bases. In germline, CDR1 is SNHLY, CDR2 FYNNEI. The CDR3 length is 13 residues. The V and J ends lost 5 bases and 7 bases, in that order; junction bases with no gene match: 5. CDR3: CASSRDSPQPQHF. CDR3 bases: TGTGCCAGCAGTAGGGACAGCCCCCAGCCCCAGCATTTT.

This clone was recorded at least ten times. V usage is TRBV27 and J usage is TRBJ1-2; 9 bases are shared with TRBD1. CDR1 is MNHEY and CDR2 is SMNVEV in the germline V gene (reference sequence). V lost 2 bases to trimming and J lost 4 bases; unmatched junction nucleotides: 5. This CDR3 is 15 amino acids long. CDR3 nucleotides: TGTGCCAGCAGTTTAATTCCGGACAGGGGCTATGGCTACACCTTC. As protein: CASSLIPDRGYGYTF.

The chain is built from TRBV2 and TRBJ2-1, with 8 nucleotides matching TRBD2. The CDR3 is 14 residues long. The J segment lost 4 bases and the V segment lost 7 bases, leaving 6 bases of the junction unmatched. CDR1 is SNHLY and CDR2 is FYNNEI in the germline V gene. CDR3: CASTPGTRYNEQFF. The CDR3 nucleotides read TGTGCCAGCACCCCCGGGACTAGGTACAATGAGCAGTTCTTC.

The chain combines TRBV6-4 with TRBJ1-6; no firm D call. Germline loops: CDR1 MRHNA, CDR2 SNTAGT. Trimming took 7 bases from V and 7 from J, leaving 5 bases between them. The CDR3 contains 11 residues. The CDR3 sequence is CASIKNSPLHF. The DNA of the CDR3 is TGTGCCAGCATTAAAAATTCACCCCTCCACTTT.

This chain connects TRBV28 to TRBJ1-5; a possible D gene is TRBD1 (5 bases). The germline V gene encodes CDR1 MDHEN and CDR2 SYDVKM. V lost 6 bases, J lost 1 base, and 7 bases lay in between. CDR3 length: 13 amino acids. CDR3 protein: CASRRDSNQPQHF. The CDR3 nucleotides read TGTGCCAGCAGGCGGGACAGCAATCAGCCCCAGCATTTT.